Below, 25 T cell receptor beta chains from the same sample are listed, as sequenced in a study of shared clonotypes between healthy human individuals. Here immunoSEQ multiplex PCR was the method, and the copy in TCRdb shows in-frame clones only, minus some. The profile shows approximately 1,000,000 clones, roughly 77% of them singletons. Sample: memory CD4+ T cells from PBMCs. The subset here: CD45RA-negative fraction. These receptor sequences come from a man aged 18 to 29 in good health. Some clones in this sample may be carry-over from other donors' samples.

The table lists this clone with a count of one. This chain links TRBV27 with TRBJ2-1; D is unresolved. The CDR3 is 15 amino acids. The germline V gene encodes CDR1 MNHEY and CDR2 SMNVEV (reference sequence). V was clipped by 8 bases and J by 2 bases, with 16 bases between them. CDR3 sequence (DNA): TGTGCCAGCGGTTACTTTGAACGACCCTACAATGAGCAGTTCTTC. Amino acids: CASGYFERPYNEQFF.

The genes are TRBV28 and TRBJ1-1, with D possibly being TRBD1 (5 bases). Trimming took off 3 bases at V and 10 bases at J, with 9 bases between the two ends. The germline V gene has CDR1 MDHEN and CDR2 SYDVKM. The CDR3 runs to 11 residues. The CDR3 reads CASSFRRGAFF. The CDR3 DNA is TGTGCCAGCAGTTTCCGAAGGGGAGCTTTCTTT.

The chain combines TRBV9 with TRBJ2-1; maybe TRBD1 (7 bases). Germline CDR1 is SGDLS and CDR2 is YYNGEE. V was cut by 0 bases and J by 4 bases, with 14 bases left in between. This CDR3 spans 16 amino acids. The DNA of the CDR3 is TGTGCCAGCAGCGTAGATGGAGGGGGCGCGTACAATGAGCAGTTCTTC. Protein: CASSVDGGGAYNEQFF.

The chain has TRBV30 and TRBJ1-1; tentatively, D is TRBD1 (6 bases). This CDR3 has 18 residues. V gave up 2 bases and J gave up 1 base, with 23 bases separating them. Germline CDR1 reads GTSNPN; CDR2 reads SVGIG (reference sequence). The CDR3 region has the DNA TGTGCCTGGAGTACCCCCCGTGGGAGAGGGGGAAGGAACACTGAAGCTTTCTTT. It specifies CAWSTPRGRGGRNTEAFF.

The V and J genes are TRBV7-2 and TRBJ1-1; possibly TRBD1 for D (5 bases). The CDR3 has 17 residues. CDR1 is SGHTA and CDR2 is FQGNSA in the germline V gene. With 4 bases removed from V and 5 bases from J, the gap between germline ends came to 23 bases. CDR3 DNA: TGTGCCAGCAGCTCATCAGGGTCTTGGACGAAGTGGACTGAAGCTTTCTTT. Translating gives CASSSSGSWTKWTEAFF.

The chain carries TRBV10-3 and TRBJ1-1, with D perhaps TRBD1 (5 bases). CDR1 and CDR2 from the germline V gene are ENHRY and SYGVKD. The V gene lost 2 bases and the J gene lost 0 bases, with 13 bases spanning the gap. The CDR3 length is 16 residues. The CDR3 coding sequence is TGTGCCATCAGTGAGGTTCGGGGCACTTTGAACACTGAAGCTTTCTTT. Encoded protein: CAISEVRGTLNTEAFF.

The table lists this clone with a count of one. The chain combines TRBV19 with TRBJ1-5; 9 nucleotides agree with TRBD1. CDR1 and CDR2 from the germline V gene are LNHDA and SQIVND (reference sequence). The ends lost 1 base at V and 7 bases at J; junction bases unmatched: 5. The CDR3 contains 15 residues. The CDR3 here is CASSIGGQGIQPQHF. The CDR3 DNA is TGTGCCAGTAGTATAGGGGGACAGGGTATCCAGCCCCAGCATTTT.

This clone was observed a handful of times. This CDR3 is also generated by other DNA sequences in the sample. The rearrangement uses TRBV30 and TRBJ1-5; tentatively, D is TRBD1 (5 bases). Germline CDR1 and CDR2: GTSNPN and SVGIG (reference sequence). The CDR3 extends over 13 amino acids. V was trimmed by 0 bases and J by 7 bases, leaving 10 bases between them. CDR3 protein: CAWSVLGGQPQHF. CDR3 coding DNA: TGTGCCTGGAGTGTCCTGGGGGGGCAGCCCCAGCATTTT.

The chain employs TRBV4-1 and TRBJ1-6; 7 bases agree with TRBD1. V lost 5 bases to trimming and J lost 6 bases; unmatched junction nucleotides: 4. The germline V gene encodes CDR1 MGHRA and CDR2 YSYEKL. The CDR3 is 14 residues long. The CDR3 reads CASSWDSSNSPLHF. CDR3 nucleotides: TGCGCCAGCAGCTGGGACAGTAGTAATTCACCCCTCCACTTT.

The sample holds one count of this clone. This chain links TRBV11-3 with TRBJ2-1; weak D call: TRBD2 (6 bases). There are 14 residues in the CDR3. Trimming stripped 4 bases from V and 8 bases from J, with 15 bases between. Germline loops: CDR1 SGHNT, CDR2 YENEEA. This CDR3 is CASSSGSPRDEQFF. The DNA for the CDR3 is TGTGCCAGCAGCTCCGGGAGCCCGAGGGATGAGCAGTTCTTC.

This chain joins TRBV5-1 and TRBJ1-4; D is ambiguous. The CDR3 loop spans 14 amino acids. Germline V gene data show CDR1 as SGHRS and CDR2 as YFSETQ. The V end lost 4 bases, the J end lost 8 bases, and 15 bases lay between the germline ends. This CDR3 reads CASSHGGGSEKLFF. For the CDR3, the DNA is TGCGCCAGCAGCCACGGAGGAGGATCGGAAAAACTGTTTTTT.

Here the CDR3 DNA reads TGTGCCAGTAGTATTACTACGGGAGTGAGGCCGTACGAGCAGTACTTC. Its protein product is CASSITTGVRPYEQYF. The chain links TRBV19 to TRBJ2-7, with a possible D match to TRBD2 (6 bases). The CDR3 contains 16 residues. V lost 3 bases to trimming and J lost 4 bases, with 19 bases between them. Germline-derived CDR1 and CDR2 are LNHDA and SQIVND (reference sequence).

The chain recombines TRBV7-9 with TRBJ1-5; D is uncertain. V dropped 1 base and J dropped 3 bases, with 13 bases sitting between them. The CDR3 covers 16 residues. Germline values: CDR1 SEHNR, CDR2 FQNEAQ (reference sequence). CDR3 protein: CASSLGAGLDNQPQHF. CDR3 sequence (DNA): TGTGCCAGCAGCTTAGGAGCGGGGTTGGACAATCAGCCCCAGCATTTT.

The chain couples TRBV5-1 to TRBJ1-4; D ambiguous. The CDR3 is 13 residues long. V was cut by 0 bases and J by 8 bases, with 8 bases left in between. Germline V CDR1 and CDR2: SGHRS, YFSETQ. CDR3 bases: TGCGCCAGCAGCTTGGAGGGCAAGGAAAAACTGTTTTTT. Translation gives CASSLEGKEKLFF.

The chain couples TRBV28 to TRBJ2-7, with a weak D call TRBD2 (5 bases). CDR1 and CDR2 (germline): MDHEN, SYDVKM. The CDR3 spans 13 residues. Trimming took 7 bases from V and 1 from J, leaving 11 bases between them. In DNA form, the CDR3 reads TGTGCCAGCAATCCCCGGGGTTCCTACGAGCAGTACTTC. Amino acid sequence: CASNPRGSYEQYF.

With regard to this clone: This same CDR3 is encoded by further DNA sequences in the sample. J is TRBJ1-1 and V is TRBV18; no clear D. This CDR3 is built from 14 residues. V was trimmed by 3 bases and J by 5 bases, leaving 13 bases between them. Germline CDR1 reads KGHSH; CDR2 reads LQKENI. This chain's CDR3 is CASSPGVGRTEAFF. The CDR3 DNA is TGTGCCAGCTCACCGGGCGTGGGGAGAACTGAAGCTTTCTTT.

A remark on this clone: Additional DNA sequences in this sample encode the identical CDR3. The rearrangement joins TRBV6-5 to TRBJ1-5; D unresolved. The CDR3 spans 15 residues. CDR1 and CDR2 from the germline V gene are MNHEY and SVGAGI. V was pared by 4 bases and J by 0 bases, with 10 bases between. The CDR3, as DNA: TGTGCCAGCAGTTCCTCGTTTCTTAGCAATCAGCCCCAGCATTTT. This translates into CASSSSFLSNQPQHF.

The chain recombines TRBV6-5 with TRBJ2-5, with 8 bases aligning to TRBD1. The CDR3 totals 16 residues. The ends lost 2 bases at V and 0 bases at J; junction bases unmatched: 5. From germline, CDR1 is MNHEY and CDR2 SVGAGI. This chain's CDR3 is CASSYGTGMYQETQYF. The CDR3 DNA follows: TGTGCCAGCAGTTACGGGACAGGCATGTACCAAGAGACCCAGTACTTC.

This chain connects TRBV18 to TRBJ2-7; TRBD1 is a possible D gene (6 bases). V dropped 3 bases and J dropped 0 bases, with 18 bases sitting between them. CDR1 KGHSH and CDR2 LQKENI come from the germline V gene. The CDR3 spans 17 residues. The DNA for the CDR3 is TGTGCCAGCTCACCTTGGACAGTAGGACCCTCCTCCTACGAGCAGTACTTC. Translating gives CASSPWTVGPSSYEQYF.

J is TRBJ2-7 and V is TRBV7-9; 9 nucleotides agree with TRBD2. In germline, CDR1 is SEHNR, CDR2 FQNEAQ (reference sequence). The CDR3 has 17 amino acids. The J segment lost 5 bases and the V segment lost 1 base, leaving 12 bases of the junction unmatched. CDR3 bases: TGTGCCAGCAGCTTAGGGGGGGATCGCGGGAGGGCCGACGAGCAGTACTTC. Protein sequence: CASSLGGDRGRADEQYF. Combining the CDR3 with reference TRBV7-9 and TRBJ2-7 gives the whole variable domain DTGVSQNPRHKITKRGQNVTFRCDPISEHNRLYWYRQTLGQGPEFLTYFQNEAQLEKSRLLSDRFSAERPKGSFSTLEIQRTEQGDSAMYLCASSLGGDRGRADEQYFGPGTRLTVT.

This chain links TRBV27 with TRBJ2-2; 9 positions match TRBD2. CDR3 length: 17 residues. Looked up from germline, CDR1 is MNHEY and CDR2 is SMNVEV (reference sequence). Unmatched junction bases numbered 9, after V lost 6 bases and J lost 1 base. DNA of the CDR3: TGTGCCAGCAGGAAACTAGCGGGTCTGATGAACACCGGGGAGCTGTTTTTT. Translation: CASRKLAGLMNTGELFF.

This clone came up a few times. The chain employs TRBV28 and TRBJ1-2; 7 positions match TRBD1. The germline CDR1 and CDR2 sequences are MDHEN and SYDVKM. The ends lost 9 bases at V and 8 bases at J; junction bases unmatched: 9. This CDR3 comprises 12 residues. DNA for the CDR3: TGTGCCAGTGGCACGAGGGGGCTCGGCTACACCTTC. Translation gives CASGTRGLGYTF.

This chain uses TRBV5-5 with TRBJ2-3, with 8 bases lining up with TRBD2. Unmatched junction bases numbered 7, after V lost 4 bases and J lost 0 bases. The CDR3 runs to 16 residues. In germline, CDR1 is SGHKS, CDR2 YYEKEE (reference sequence). The CDR3 DNA is TGTGCCAGCAGCGACCGACTAGCGCTCAGCACAGATACGCAGTATTTT. As protein: CASSDRLALSTDTQYF.

This chain joins TRBV19 and TRBJ2-7; the D gene is possibly TRBD2 (5 bases). V lost 9 bases and J lost 6, with 12 bases in between. Per germline, CDR1 LNHDA and CDR2 SQIVND (reference sequence). The length of the CDR3 is 11 residues. The CDR3 bases are TGTGCCAGCCGGGATACATTCGAGCAGTACTTC. This gives the protein CASRDTFEQYF. Variable domain in full (rest from reference TRBV19 and TRBJ2-7): DGGITQSPKYLFRKEGQNVTLSCEQNLNHDAMYWYRQDPGQGLRLIYYSQIVNDFQKGDIAEGYSVSREKKESFPLTVTSAQKNPTAFYLCASRDTFEQYFGPGTRLTVT.

This chain joins TRBV28 and TRBJ1-2; D is ambiguous. The CDR3 sequence is 14 residues long. Germline CDR1 and CDR2: MDHEN and SYDVKM. Trimming pared 9 bases from V and 4 bases from J, leaving 18 bases between. Here the CDR3 DNA reads TGTGCCAGTACCGCAGGCCGTAAGAGCTATGGCTACACCTTC. It encodes CASTAGRKSYGYTF.